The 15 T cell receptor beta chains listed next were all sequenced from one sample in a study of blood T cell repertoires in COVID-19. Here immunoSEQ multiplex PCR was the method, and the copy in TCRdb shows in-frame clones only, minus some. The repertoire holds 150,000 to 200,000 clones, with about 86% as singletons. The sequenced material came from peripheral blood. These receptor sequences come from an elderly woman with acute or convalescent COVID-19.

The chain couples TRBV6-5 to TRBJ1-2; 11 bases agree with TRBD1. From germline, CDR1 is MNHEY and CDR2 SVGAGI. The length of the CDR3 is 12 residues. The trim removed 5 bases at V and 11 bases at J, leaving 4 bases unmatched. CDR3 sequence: CASSPGTGGYTF. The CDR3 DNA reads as TGTGCCAGCAGTCCAGGGACAGGGGGTTACACCTTC.

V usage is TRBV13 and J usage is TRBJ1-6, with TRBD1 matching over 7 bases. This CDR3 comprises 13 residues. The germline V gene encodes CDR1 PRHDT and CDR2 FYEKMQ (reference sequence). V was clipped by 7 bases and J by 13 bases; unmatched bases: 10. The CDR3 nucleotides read TGTGCCAGCATACGGACAGGCGTCTCCCCCCTCCACTTT. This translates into CASIRTGVSPLHF.

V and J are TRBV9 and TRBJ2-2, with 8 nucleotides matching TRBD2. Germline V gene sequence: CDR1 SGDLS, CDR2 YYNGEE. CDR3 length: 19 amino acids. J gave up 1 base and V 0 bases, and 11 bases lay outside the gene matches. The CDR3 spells CASSVASGGLVGNTGELFF. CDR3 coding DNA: TGTGCCAGCAGCGTAGCCAGCGGGGGCCTAGTGGGGAACACCGGGGAGCTGTTTTTT.

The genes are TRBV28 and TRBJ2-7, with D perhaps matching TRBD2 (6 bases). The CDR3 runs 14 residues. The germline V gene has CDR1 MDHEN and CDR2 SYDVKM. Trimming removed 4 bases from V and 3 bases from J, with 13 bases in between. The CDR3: CASSWGGQYYEQYF. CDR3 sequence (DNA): TGTGCCAGCAGTTGGGGAGGTCAATACTACGAGCAGTACTTC. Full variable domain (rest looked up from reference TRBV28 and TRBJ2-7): DVKVTQSSRYLVKRTGEKVFLECVQDMDHENMFWYRQDPGLGLRLIYFSYDVKMKEKGDIPEGYSVSREKKERFSLILESASTNQTSMYLCASSWGGQYYEQYFGPGTRLTVT.

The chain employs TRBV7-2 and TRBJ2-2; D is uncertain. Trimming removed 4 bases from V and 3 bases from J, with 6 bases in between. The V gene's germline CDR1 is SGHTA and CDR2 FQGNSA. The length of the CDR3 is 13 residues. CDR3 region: CASSSTDTGELFF. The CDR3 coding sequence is TGTGCCAGCAGCTCAACAGACACCGGGGAGCTGTTTTTT. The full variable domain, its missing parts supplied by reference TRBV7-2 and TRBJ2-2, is GAGVSQSPSNKVTEKGKDVELRCDPISGHTALYWYRQSLGQGLEFLIYFQGNSAPDKSGLPSDRFSAERTGGSVSTLTIQRTQQEDSAVYLCASSSTDTGELFFGEGSRLTVL.

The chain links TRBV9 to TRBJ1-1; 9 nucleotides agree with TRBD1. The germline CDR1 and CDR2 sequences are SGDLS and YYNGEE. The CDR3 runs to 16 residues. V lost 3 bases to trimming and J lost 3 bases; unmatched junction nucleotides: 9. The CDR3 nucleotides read TGTGCCAGCAGCGCCGGGACAGGGTTGATGGACACTGAAGCTTTCTTT. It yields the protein CASSAGTGLMDTEAFF.

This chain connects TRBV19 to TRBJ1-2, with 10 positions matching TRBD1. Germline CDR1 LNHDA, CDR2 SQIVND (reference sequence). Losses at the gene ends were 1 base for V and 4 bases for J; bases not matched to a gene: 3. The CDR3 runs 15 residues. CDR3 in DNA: TGTGCCAGTAGTATAGTGGGACAGGGGACCTATGGCTACACCTTC. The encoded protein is CASSIVGQGTYGYTF.

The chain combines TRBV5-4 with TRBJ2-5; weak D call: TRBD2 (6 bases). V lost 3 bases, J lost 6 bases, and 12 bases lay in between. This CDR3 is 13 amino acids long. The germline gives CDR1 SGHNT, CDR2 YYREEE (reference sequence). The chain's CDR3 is CASSWTTQQTQYF. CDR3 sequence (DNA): TGTGCCAGCAGCTGGACTACTCAACAGACCCAGTACTTC.

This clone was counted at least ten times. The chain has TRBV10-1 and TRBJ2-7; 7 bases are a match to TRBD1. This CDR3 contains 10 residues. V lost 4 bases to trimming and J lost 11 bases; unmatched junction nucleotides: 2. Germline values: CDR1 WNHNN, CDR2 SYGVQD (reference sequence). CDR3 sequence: CASSVGGKYF. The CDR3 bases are TGCGCCAGCAGTGTAGGGGGCAAGTACTTC.

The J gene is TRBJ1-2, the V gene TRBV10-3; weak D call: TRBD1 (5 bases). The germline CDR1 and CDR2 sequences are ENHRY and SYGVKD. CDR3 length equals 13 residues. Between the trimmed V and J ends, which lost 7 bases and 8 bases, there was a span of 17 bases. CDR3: CAITAGQGNGYTF. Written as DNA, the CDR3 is TGTGCCATCACCGCGGGGCAGGGTAACGGCTACACCTTC.

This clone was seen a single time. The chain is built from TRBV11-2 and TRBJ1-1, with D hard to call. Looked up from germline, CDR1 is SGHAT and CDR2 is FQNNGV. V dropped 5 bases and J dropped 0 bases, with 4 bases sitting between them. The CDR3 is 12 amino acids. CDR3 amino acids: CASSLMNTEAFF. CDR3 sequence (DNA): TGTGCCAGCAGCCTTATGAACACTGAAGCTTTCTTT. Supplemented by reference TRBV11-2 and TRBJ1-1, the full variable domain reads EAGVAQSPRYKIIEKRQSVAFWCNPISGHATLYWYQQILGQGPKLLIQFQNNGVVDDSQLPKDRFSAERLKGVDSTLKIQPAKLEDSAVYLCASSLMNTEAFFGQGTRLTVV.

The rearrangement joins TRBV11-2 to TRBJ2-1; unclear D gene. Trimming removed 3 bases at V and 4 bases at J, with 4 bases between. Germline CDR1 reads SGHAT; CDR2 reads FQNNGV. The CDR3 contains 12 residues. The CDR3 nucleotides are TGTGCCAGCAGCTTCAATTACAATGAGCAGTTCTTC. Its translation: CASSFNYNEQFF.

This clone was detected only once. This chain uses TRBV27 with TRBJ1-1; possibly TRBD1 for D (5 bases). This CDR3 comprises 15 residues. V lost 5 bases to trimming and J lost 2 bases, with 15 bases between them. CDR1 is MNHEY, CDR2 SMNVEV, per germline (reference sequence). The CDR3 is CASSPRRQRNTEAFF. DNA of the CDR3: TGTGCCAGCAGTCCCCGAAGACAGAGAAACACTGAAGCTTTCTTT.

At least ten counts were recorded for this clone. CDR3 amino acids: CASGDRVVNEQFF. The DNA of the CDR3 is TGCGCCAGCGGGGACAGGGTGGTCAATGAGCAGTTCTTC. V gene TRBV5-1 combines with J gene TRBJ2-1, with 9 bases matching TRBD1. This CDR3 region has 13 residues. Germline loops: CDR1 SGHRS, CDR2 YFSETQ. Trimming removed 7 bases from V and 6 bases from J; junction bases left unmatched: 5.

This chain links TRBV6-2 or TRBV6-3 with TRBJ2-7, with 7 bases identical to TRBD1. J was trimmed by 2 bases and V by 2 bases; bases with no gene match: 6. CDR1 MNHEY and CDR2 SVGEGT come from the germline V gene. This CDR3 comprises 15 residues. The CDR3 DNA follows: TGTGCCAGCAGTTACAACCGGGACAGACCCTACGAGCAGTACTTC. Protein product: CASSYNRDRPYEQYF.